This T cell receptor beta chain is drawn from a study of identical twins. Overall study findings and caveats: Out-of-frame alpha sequences common to twins exhibited an excess of low generation probability. Abundant beta clonotypes from cord blood had fewer insertions, unlike memory repertoires, which showed none.

This clonotype showed up many times. Its antigen is not known. The V gene lost 6 bases and the J gene lost 3 bases, with 11 bases spanning the gap. There are 14 residues in the CDR3. The cDNA had a unique molecular identifier and a template-switch universal primer site. TCRdb reanalysed the 5' RACE reads using MiXCR and keeps one entry per CDR3 protein. The data contain about 890,000 distinct CDR3 sequences, 10% to 15% of them seen just once; the ten biggest clones take up about 1.5%. The same sample was also studied in work on yellow fever vaccine responses in identical twins. That work contributes: Twins' vaccine T cell response reportedly gave the appearance of partial convergence and partial personalization.

The V gene is TRBV12-3 or TRBV12-4, the J gene TRBJ2-2; D is possibly TRBD1 (6 bases). The sample was PBMCs. The sequence was obtained from a woman aged 18 to 35 in good health. This chain's CDR3 is CASSPGTHTGELFF. For the CDR3, the DNA is TGTGCCAGCAGCCCTGGGACACACACCGGGGAGCTGTTTTTT.